A single sample is the source of the 2 T cell receptor beta chains below, sequenced in a study of neoadjuvant nivolumab and ipilimumab in lung cancer (dated by TCRdb to 2018 to 2021). Explained via the paper, the time point label denotes: at surgical resection after neoadjuvant nivolumab +/- ipilimumab. Preparation of the library involved the immunoSEQ multiplex PCR assay. As stored in TCRdb, this immuneACCESS dataset retains in-frame rearrangements with V and J assigned. A fraction of the clones does not appear; measured against another copy, unresolved V genes explain less than half of the discrepancy, and the remainder lacks a known reason. This sample lists tens of thousands of clones; roughly 90% were detected once. 2.1% of the sample is taken by the ten largest. The starting material was peripheral blood, obtained after neoadjuvant nivolumab, alone or with ipilimumab, at or shortly before surgery. The receptors derive from an adult with non-small cell lung cancer.

DNA of the CDR3: TGTGCCAGTAGTTCTACGACAGGGGGTGCTTTCTTT. This translates into CASSSTTGGAFF. The chain joins TRBV19 to TRBJ1-1; 9 positions agree with TRBD1. Germline CDR1 reads LNHDA; CDR2 reads SQIVND (reference sequence). Trimming took 5 bases from V and 11 from J; bases not matched to a gene: 6. The CDR3 extends over 12 amino acids.

The J gene is TRBJ1-3, the V gene TRBV14; the D is unclear. Per germline, CDR1 SGHDN and CDR2 FVKESK. Trimming took off 1 base at V and 3 bases at J, with 13 bases between the two ends. The CDR3 length is 16 residues. This chain's CDR3 is CASSQGRQKYGNTIYF. In DNA, the CDR3 is TGTGCCAGCAGCCAAGGTCGTCAAAAGTATGGAAACACCATATATTTT.